The 6 T cell receptor beta chains given below trace back to one sample, sequenced in a study of identical twins' blood T cells (dated by TCRdb to 2012 to 2015). Receptor amplification or capture employed 5' RACE. TCRdb records Illumina Genome Analyzer IIx as the sequencer. The public reads were reprocessed in TCRdb via fastp at Q25 and MiXCR, keeping in-frame beta chains. CDR3 protein duplicates are merged, each entry listing the most common genes and DNA. The sample yields around 380,000 distinct CDR3 sequences; roughly 28% were counted once. The ten biggest clones cover around 5.6% of the sample. The sequenced sample was PBMCs. All receptors come from a woman aged 18-50 years in good health.

This clonotype has just a few counts. The chain couples TRBV9 to TRBJ1-5, with a possible D match to TRBD1 (6 bases). The CDR3 length is 14 residues. The V gene lost 4 bases and the J gene lost 6 bases, with 14 bases spanning the gap. Germline CDR1 SGDLS, CDR2 YYNGEE. The CDR3 is CASSTGVGGQPQHF. In nucleotides, the CDR3 is TGTGCCAGCAGCACAGGAGTAGGGGGTCAGCCCCAGCATTTT.

The count of this clonotype is one. The rearrangement uses TRBV29-1 and TRBJ1-2; D may be TRBD1 (5 bases). V lost 5 bases and J lost 8, with 9 bases in between. Germline CDR1 is SQVTM and CDR2 is ANQGSEA. This CDR3 is 10 amino acids long. This chain's CDR3 is CSVHRDGYTF. In DNA, the CDR3 is TGCAGCGTTCATAGGGACGGCTACACCTTC.

There are a few counts of this clonotype. The rearrangement uses TRBV7-2 and TRBJ2-7; D not resolved. V was clipped by 8 bases and J by 0 bases, with 14 bases between them. There are 14 residues in the CDR3. Germline-derived CDR1 and CDR2 are SGHTA and FQGNSA. CDR3 sequence reads: CASGQEHFSYEQYF. CDR3 sequence (DNA): TGTGCCAGCGGCCAGGAGCATTTCTCCTACGAGCAGTACTTC.

A word on this clonotype: This sequence may be a read error, since a much larger clone differs from it by one base. V and J are TRBV3-1 and TRBJ2-5; maybe TRBD1 (6 bases). The germline gives CDR1 LGHDT, CDR2 YNNKEL (reference sequence). The V end was cut by 7 bases, the J end by 7 bases, with 16 bases between. The CDR3 totals 13 residues. For the CDR3, the DNA is TGTGCCAGCAACCTCCAGGGGAGAGGGACCCAGTACTTC. The encoded protein is CASNLQGRGTQYF.

In this sample, this clonotype turned up a few times. V and J are TRBV20-1 and TRBJ1-5; possible D gene TRBD1, 5 bases. V gave up 1 base and J gave up 8 bases, with 15 bases separating them. This CDR3 spans 14 amino acids. Per the germline V gene, CDR1 is DFQATT and CDR2 is SNEGSKA (reference sequence). CDR3 in amino acids: CSARGWGDLKPQHF. DNA for the CDR3: TGCAGTGCTAGAGGGTGGGGGGACCTAAAGCCCCAGCATTTT.

This chain uses TRBV11-1 with TRBJ2-3; D gene uncertain. The V and J ends lost 5 bases and 6 bases respectively, with 18 bases between them. From germline, CDR1 is SGHAT and CDR2 FQDESV (reference sequence). The CDR3 is 15 amino acids. The CDR3, as DNA: TGTGCCAGCAGCCAAAATACTCCGGGTATCGATACGCAGTATTTT. As protein: CASSQNTPGIDTQYF.